These 3 T cell receptor beta chains were sequenced from one sample in a study of low-dose radiotherapy and immunotherapy resistance in tumors. Primers targeting TRAV and TRBV primed first-strand cDNA, covering alpha and beta chains. The authors ran 20 PCR cycles to amplify TCRs with a constant-region primer and V-primer adapter. TCRdb recomputed calls from the reads with MiXCR, one row per CDR3 protein. This table has around 10,000 distinct CDR3 sequences, about 60% appearing once. These TCRs come from a human donor with advanced metastatic prostate, ovarian, gallbladder or colorectal cancer (not recorded which). This table probably holds off-target reads from a library built for another chain.

A few counts support this clonotype. The V call is TRBV6-2 or TRBV6-3, the J call TRBJ1-1; perhaps TRBD1 as D (5 bases). Per the germline V gene, CDR1 is MNHEY and CDR2 is SVGEGT. V was cut by 7 bases and J by 5 bases, with 17 bases left in between. The CDR3 totals 14 residues. The CDR3 protein is CASTDRGQSTEAFF. DNA of the CDR3: TGTGCCAGCACTGACAGAGGTCAGAGTACTGAAGCTTTCTTT.

The rearrangement uses TRBV4-3 and TRBJ2-1; TRBD2 aligns across 9 bases. There are 20 residues in the CDR3. V gave up 0 bases and J gave up 5 bases; unmatched junction bases: 17. Germline CDR1 is LGHNA and CDR2 is YSLEER. The CDR3 sequence is CASSQDEVSASGRIDNEQFF. In DNA, the CDR3 is TGCGCCAGCAGCCAAGACGAGGTTTCGGCCAGCGGGAGGATCGACAATGAGCAGTTCTTC.

This rearrangement joins TRBV19 to TRBJ1-4, with D possibly being TRBD1 (5 bases). The V and J ends lost 2 bases and 8 bases respectively, with 15 bases between them. The CDR3 contains 15 residues. Germline CDR1 is LNHDA and CDR2 is SQIVND (reference sequence). The CDR3 coding sequence is TGTGCCAGTAGTATACAGGGAGTGTCCGGCGAAAAACTGTTTTTT. Translation gives CASSIQGVSGEKLFF. Supplemented by reference TRBV19 and TRBJ1-4, the full variable domain reads DGGITQSPKYLFRKEGQNVTLSCEQNLNHDAMYWYRQDPGQGLRLIYYSQIVNDFQKGDIAEGYSVSREKKESFPLTVTSAQKNPTAFYLCASSIQGVSGEKLFFGSGTQLSVL.